These 3 T cell receptor beta chains were sequenced from one sample in a study of monozygotic twins with inflammatory bowel disease. TCRdb re-called the 5' RACE reads; one entry per CDR3 protein, DNA not given. Its table lists approximately 340,000 distinct CDR3 sequences. Sequenced input: blood. Receptors originate from a human donor with ulcerative colitis or Crohn's disease, or a healthy co-twin of an affected twin (not recorded which).

The genes are TRBV7-9 and TRBJ2-3; TCRdb names TRBD1, which stays unverified in the absence of DNA. The germline V gene has CDR1 SEHNR and CDR2 FQNEAQ (reference sequence). This CDR3 comprises 17 residues. The CDR3 is CASSLGEIHGRADTQYF. The full variable domain, in which reference TRBV7-9 and TRBJ2-3 provide the parts outside the CDR3, is DTGVSQNPRHKITKRGQNVTFRCDPISEHNRLYWYRQTLGQGPEFLTYFQNEAQLEKSRLLSDRFSAERPKGSFSTLEIQRTEQGDSAMYLCASSLGEIHGRADTQYFGPGTRLTVL.

This chain uses TRBV5-1 with TRBJ2-1; as DNA is missing, the TRBD2 call by TCRdb cannot be tested. Per the germline V gene, CDR1 is SGHRS and CDR2 is YFSETQ. There are 15 residues in the CDR3. The CDR3 sequence: CASSLSAGSYNEQFF.

The V call is TRBV10-3, the J call TRBJ1-5; as DNA is missing, the TRBD1 call by TCRdb cannot be tested. CDR1 ENHRY and CDR2 SYGVKD come from the germline V gene. The CDR3 runs 16 residues. This CDR3 is CAISGRGLGGNQPQHF.